This record looks at one TCR beta chain sequence and its context. As every portion of the isolated RNA was reverse transcribed, the sequencing read expressed TCRB transcripts. Repertoires were generated with immunoSEQ multiplex PCR, while TCRdb's copy carries only in-frame clones and drops some. The top ten hold 2% to 3% of the sample, which has about 160,000 clones, about 9.1% seen once. This record comes from a study of beta chain features in type 1 diabetes. Germline V gives CDR1 SGHRS, CDR2 YFSETQ. CDR3 length: 15 amino acids. V lost 4 bases to trimming and J lost 3 bases; unmatched junction nucleotides: 8.

The clonotype was recovered from a woman under 30 in good health. The chain has TRBV5-1 and TRBJ2-7; TRBD1 agrees at 9 bases. Sequences were obtained from central memory CD4+ T cells from blood. CDR3 nucleotide sequence: TGCGCCAGCAGCATCGGGACAGGGCTTAGCTACGAGCAGTACTTC. Translated, it gives CASSIGTGLSYEQYF.